This record covers a single TCR beta chain. Its cognate antigen is unknown. The sample is drawn from a study of OX40 agonist ivuxolimab in advanced cancers. Study information: An anti-OX40 (CD134) antibody with agonistic activity, ivuxolimab, was administered to patients.

The table came from immunoSEQ multiplex PCR; TCRdb's copy has only in-frame clones and leaves some out. Of about 68,000 clones in the sample, about 83% were seen once. The CDR3 runs to 16 residues. The germline V gene encodes CDR1 MNHNY and CDR2 SVGAGI (reference sequence). V dropped 6 bases and J dropped 3 bases, with 17 bases sitting between them. Study conclusions and caveats: In the expanded peripheral T cells, antigen specificity was never determined. At 0.1 to 3.0 mg/kg and by week 6, clonal expansion occurred in CD4+ and CD8+ blood T cells. Among patients with partial responses at 0.1-3.0 mg/kg, clonal expansion was among the lowest.

This TCR came from an adult with an advanced solid tumor such as melanoma, head and neck, liver or kidney cancer. The source was CD4+ or CD8+ T cells sorted from blood, collected in a trial of the OX40 agonist ivuxolimab. The genes are TRBV6-6 and TRBJ2-2, with a weak D call TRBD1 (6 bases). CDR3 coding DNA: TGTGCCAGCAGCCCTAGGGGGAGACAGTACACCGGGGAGCTGTTTTTT. It specifies CASSPRGRQYTGELFF.